Following are 5 T cell receptor beta chains from one sample sequenced in a study of T cells in Graves' hyperthyroidism and ophthalmopathy. Amplified TCR beta CDR3 regions came from RNA transcripts. TCR CDR3 regions were first amplified by RT-PCR with HTBI primers. MiXCR was run by TCRdb on the multiplex PCR reads, yielding one entry per CDR3 protein. The sample has roughly 630,000 distinct CDR3 sequences, around 14% seen once; the top ten hold about 7%. Source material: blood. The receptors here all came from a woman in her thirties with Graves' hyperthyroidism.

The rearrangement joins TRBV9 to TRBJ1-6; D unresolved. There are 15 residues in the CDR3. Trimming shortened V by 4 bases and J by 6 bases, and 14 bases separated the two germline ends. CDR1 and CDR2 (germline): SGDLS, YYNGEE. CDR3 coding DNA: TGTGCCAGCAGCCTGGACCGACTGGGTAATTCACCCCTCCACTTT. The encoded protein is CASSLDRLGNSPLHF.

Worth noting for this clonotype: A read error may account for a junction end that differs from germline. The chain combines TRBV25-1 with TRBJ2-1; D may be TRBD2 (5 bases). The CDR3 contains 15 residues. Germline V gene lookup returns CDR1 MGHDK and CDR2 SYGVNS. The DNA for the CDR3 is TGTGTCAGCAGTGAATCTCGGGGTAATAGTTTCGAACAGTTCTTC. Amino acid sequence: CVSSESRGNSFEQFF. Supplemented by reference TRBV25-1 and TRBJ2-1, the full variable domain reads EADIYQTPRYLVIGTGKKITLECSQTMGHDKMYWYQQDPGMELHLIHYSYGVNSTEKGDLSSESTVSRIRTEHFPLTLESARPSHTSQYLCVSSESRGNSFEQFFGPGTRLTVL.

This clonotype occurred many times. V is TRBV27 and J is TRBJ2-1; possible D gene TRBD2, 5 bases. Trimming cost V 6 bases and J 4 bases, with 16 bases left between them. This CDR3 has 15 residues. CDR1 MNHEY and CDR2 SMNVEV come from the germline V gene (reference sequence). The CDR3 sequence is CASSPVSGGYNEQFF. CDR3 DNA: TGTGCCAGCAGCCCCGTGAGTGGAGGTTACAATGAGCAGTTCTTC.

This clonotype was seen a handful of times. The rearrangement joins TRBV20-1 to TRBJ2-1; no reliable D call. Looked up from germline, CDR1 is DFQATT and CDR2 is SNEGSKA (reference sequence). The V end lost 1 base, the J end lost 1 base, and 17 bases lay between the germline ends. The length of the CDR3 is 17 residues. This CDR3 reads CSARGWSGRRSYNEQFF. The CDR3 DNA is TGCAGTGCTAGAGGGTGGAGTGGCAGAAGGTCCTACAATGAGCAGTTCTTC.

This chain joins TRBV10-3 and TRBJ1-6, with unresolved D. The V gene lost 2 bases and the J gene lost 9 bases, with 11 bases spanning the gap. The germline CDR1 and CDR2 sequences are ENHRY and SYGVKD. The CDR3 is 14 amino acids. The CDR3 reads CAISEELDFSPLHF. CDR3 sequence (DNA): TGTGCCATCAGTGAGGAGTTAGATTTTTCACCCCTCCACTTT.